The clone carrying this T cell receptor beta chain was recorded a few times. The sample is drawn from a study of cytomegalovirus exposure and HLA in healthy donors. Primers: 60 Vbeta forward and 13 Jbeta reverse. Produced via immunoSEQ multiplex PCR; TCRdb's table is partial and in-frame only. Of around 91,000 clones in the sample, roughly 78% are singletons; the top ten hold around 4%. The source material was PBMCs. The sequence derives from a male donor in good health and CMV-seropositive.

The CDR3 protein is CASSIPGQGNNQPQHF. CDR3 sequence (DNA): TGTGCCAGCAGCATACCGGGACAGGGAAACAATCAGCCCCAGCATTTT. The chain links TRBV5-6 to TRBJ1-5; TRBD1 aligns across 9 bases. Trimming took 4 bases from V and 3 from J; bases not matched to a gene: 8. The germline CDR1 and CDR2 sequences are SGHDT and YYEEEE. There are 16 residues in the CDR3.